These 7 T cell receptor beta chains were sequenced from one sample in a study of CD8 T cells in ankylosing spondylitis. No antigen has been identified for these receptors. A single record per CDR3 protein comes from TCRdb applying MiXCR to the 5' RACE reads. The sample yields 750,000 to 850,000 distinct CDR3 sequences, about 12% seen once. The study, taken as a whole, reports: A motif in TCR beta, a set of eight highly homologous variants, appeared characteristic of ankylosing spondylitis blood.

The sequenced material came from blood, either unsorted or a sorted T cell fraction (not recorded which). These receptors were obtained from a male donor with ankylosing spondylitis.

This clonotype was observed at least ten times. The chain joins TRBV4-3 to TRBJ1-1, with TRBD1 identical over 9 bases. This CDR3 has 14 residues. Germline values: CDR1 LGHNA, CDR2 YSLEER. The J segment lost 6 bases and the V segment lost 4 bases, leaving 6 bases of the junction unmatched. CDR3 nucleotides: TGCGCCAGCAGCCCGGGACAGGGAACGTCTGAAGCTTTCTTT. It codes for CASSPGQGTSEAFF.

The chain employs TRBV7-9 and TRBJ2-5; 7 bases line up with TRBD2. The CDR3 runs to 15 residues. The V gene end was trimmed by 5 bases and the J gene end by 1 base; junction bases not matched to a gene: 7. Germline CDR1 is SEHNR and CDR2 is FQNEAQ (reference sequence). The DNA of the CDR3 is TGTGCCAGCAGCCCAGCGGGATCCTTCCAAGAGACCCAGTACTTC. Its protein is CASSPAGSFQETQYF.

The V gene is TRBV6-1, the J gene TRBJ2-3; D gene unclear. The CDR3 covers 14 residues. Germline V gene lookup returns CDR1 MNHNS and CDR2 SASEGT. V lost 5 bases, J lost 2 bases, and 11 bases lay in between. In nucleotides, the CDR3 is TGTGCCAGCAGTCTAATGAAACTCACAGATACGCAGTATTTT. Translated: CASSLMKLTDTQYF.

The chain has TRBV7-2 and TRBJ2-3, with 10 bases aligning to TRBD2. This CDR3 region has 16 residues. J was trimmed by 5 bases and V by 1 base; bases with no gene match: 6. Germline V CDR1 and CDR2: SGHTA, FQGNSA. The CDR3 loop is CASSLEPSGGLDTQYF. DNA for the CDR3: TGTGCCAGCAGCTTAGAGCCTAGCGGGGGCTTAGATACGCAGTATTTT.

The chain carries TRBV7-2 and TRBJ2-7, with TRBD1 identical over 8 bases. The CDR3 consists of 14 residues. J was trimmed by 6 bases and V by 5 bases; bases with no gene match: 9. CDR1 SGHTA and CDR2 FQGNSA come from the germline V gene. This CDR3 is CASSRQGPRGEQYF. Here the CDR3 DNA reads TGTGCCAGCAGCCGACAGGGGCCCCGCGGCGAGCAGTACTTC.

This clonotype was picked up a small number of times. The chain is built from TRBV20-1 and TRBJ2-1; D possibly uses TRBD1 or TRBD2 (5 bases each). The V gene lost 5 bases and the J gene lost 0 bases, with 11 bases spanning the gap. The CDR3 covers 14 residues. The germline V gene encodes CDR1 DFQATT and CDR2 SNEGSKA (reference sequence). CDR3 bases: TGCAGTGCTGGGACGGATCCCTCCTACAATGAGCAGTTCTTC. Its protein product is CSAGTDPSYNEQFF.

This clonotype was seen a handful of times. The chain recombines TRBV7-2 with TRBJ1-1; a possible D gene is TRBD1 (6 bases). V gave up 2 bases and J gave up 11 bases, with 18 bases separating them. From germline, CDR1 is SGHTA and CDR2 FQGNSA. The CDR3 length is 14 residues. The CDR3 region is CASSLTQGGILAFF. CDR3 bases: TGTGCCAGCAGCTTAACACAGGGCGGGATTTTGGCTTTCTTT.